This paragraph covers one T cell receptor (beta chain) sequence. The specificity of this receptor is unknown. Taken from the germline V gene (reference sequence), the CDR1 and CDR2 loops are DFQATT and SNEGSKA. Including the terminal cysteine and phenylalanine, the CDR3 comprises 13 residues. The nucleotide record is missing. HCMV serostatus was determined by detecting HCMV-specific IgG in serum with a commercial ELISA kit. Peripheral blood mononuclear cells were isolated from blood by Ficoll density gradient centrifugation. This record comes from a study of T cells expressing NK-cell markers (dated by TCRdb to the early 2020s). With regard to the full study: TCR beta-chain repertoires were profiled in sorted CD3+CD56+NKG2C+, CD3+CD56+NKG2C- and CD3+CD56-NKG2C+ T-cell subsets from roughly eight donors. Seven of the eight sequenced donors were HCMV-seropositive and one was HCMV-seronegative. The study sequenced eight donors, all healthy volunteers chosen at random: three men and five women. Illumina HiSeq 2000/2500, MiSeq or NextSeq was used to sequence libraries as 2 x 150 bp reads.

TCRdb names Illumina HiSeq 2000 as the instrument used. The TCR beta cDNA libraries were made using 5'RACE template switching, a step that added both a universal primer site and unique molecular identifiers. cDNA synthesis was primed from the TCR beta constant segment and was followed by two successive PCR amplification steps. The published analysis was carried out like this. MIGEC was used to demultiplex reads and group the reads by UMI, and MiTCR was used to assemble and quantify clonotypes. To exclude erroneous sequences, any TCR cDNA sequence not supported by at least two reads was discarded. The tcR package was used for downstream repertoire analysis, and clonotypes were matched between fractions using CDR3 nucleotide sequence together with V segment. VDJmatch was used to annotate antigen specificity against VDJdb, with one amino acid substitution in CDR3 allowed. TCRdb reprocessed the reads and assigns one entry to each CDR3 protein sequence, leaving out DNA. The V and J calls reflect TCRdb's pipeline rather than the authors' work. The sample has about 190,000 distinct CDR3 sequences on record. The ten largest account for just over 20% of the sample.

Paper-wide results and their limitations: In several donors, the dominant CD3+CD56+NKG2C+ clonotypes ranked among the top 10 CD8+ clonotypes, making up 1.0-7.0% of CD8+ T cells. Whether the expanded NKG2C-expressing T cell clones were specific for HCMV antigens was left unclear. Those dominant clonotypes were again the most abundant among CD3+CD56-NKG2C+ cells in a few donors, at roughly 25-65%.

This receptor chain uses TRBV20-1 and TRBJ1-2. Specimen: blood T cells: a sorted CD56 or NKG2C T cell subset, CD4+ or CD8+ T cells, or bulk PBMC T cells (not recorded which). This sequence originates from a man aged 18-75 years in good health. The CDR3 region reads CSARGRSNYGYTF.